A single sample is the source of the 18 T cell receptor beta chains below, sequenced in a study of blood T cells in healthy people across ages. With a J-beta primer mix and a sample-barcoded 5' primer, a second PCR ran about 6 to 11 cycles. MiXCR, applied by TCRdb to the 5' RACE reads, yields one record per CDR3 protein. The data hold about 680,000 distinct CDR3 sequences, with around 49% observed a single time. Sequenced: blood. The origin of the receptors is a woman aged 55-69 years in good health.

Points on this clonotype: This may stem from a read error, because a much larger clone lies one nucleotide away. The chain uses TRBV7-2 and TRBJ2-5; no firm D call. CDR1 is SGHTA and CDR2 is FQGNSA in the germline V gene. The CDR3 runs to 13 residues. V gave up 5 bases and J gave up 2 bases, with 9 bases separating them. The CDR3 region is CASSIVLQETQYF. For the CDR3, the DNA is TGTGCCAGCAGCATAGTACTACAAGAGACCCAGTACTTC.

This chain connects TRBV6-1 to TRBJ2-1; weak D call: TRBD2 (6 bases). This CDR3 is 15 amino acids long. From germline, CDR1 is MNHNS and CDR2 SASEGT. Deletions cut 2 bases from V and 2 bases from J, with 10 bases between. The CDR3 DNA is TGTGCCAGCAGTGAAATGGGGGGACCCTACAATGAGCAGTTCTTC. Its translation: CASSEMGGPYNEQFF.

This clonotype was found a few times. The V gene is TRBV12-3 or TRBV12-4, the J gene TRBJ2-7; tentatively, D is TRBD2 (5 bases). The V end lost 3 bases, the J end lost 3 bases, and 9 bases lay between the germline ends. This CDR3 has 13 residues. The CDR3 protein is CASSFGLNYEQYF. For the CDR3, the DNA is TGTGCCAGCAGTTTCGGACTTAACTACGAGCAGTACTTC.

The rearrangement uses TRBV5-1 and TRBJ2-1; D gene unclear. This CDR3 contains 15 residues. Germline CDR1 reads SGHRS; CDR2 reads YFSETQ. Trimming pared 1 base from V and 3 bases from J, leaving 11 bases between. The CDR3 loop reads CASSLLGSGYNEQFF. In nucleotides, the CDR3 is TGCGCCAGCAGCTTGCTGGGGTCGGGCTACAATGAGCAGTTCTTC.

Only a few counts were recorded for this clonotype. The rearrangement joins TRBV20-1 to TRBJ2-5, with TRBD2 identical over 7 bases. The DNA matches TRBJ2-7 better at its end, which makes the J call doubtful. CDR1 and CDR2 (germline): DFQATT, SNEGSKA (reference sequence). This CDR3 comprises 14 residues. CDR3 sequence (DNA): TGCAGTGCTCCATACCGGGACTACCTCTACGAGCAGTACTTC. This codes for CSAPYRDYLYEQYF.

This chain connects TRBV29-1 to TRBJ1-2, with no clear D. The CDR3 loop spans 13 amino acids. The ends were cut back, 7 bases at V and 0 bases at J, with 12 bases in the middle. CDR1 and CDR2 (germline): SQVTM, ANQGSEA. This CDR3 reads CSAPLPTNYGYTF. The CDR3 nucleotides are TGCAGCGCCCCCCTCCCTACTAACTATGGCTACACCTTC.

This sequence joins TRBV7-2 and TRBJ2-1; 9 bases map to TRBD1. V shed 3 bases and J 0 bases; nucleotides not matched to a gene: 6. The germline V gene has CDR1 SGHTA and CDR2 FQGNSA. The CDR3 has 17 residues. The CDR3 region is CASSFPDRGGSYNEQFF. CDR3 DNA: TGTGCCAGCAGCTTTCCGGACAGGGGAGGCTCCTACAATGAGCAGTTCTTC. Together with reference TRBV7-2 and TRBJ2-1, the CDR3 gives the full variable domain: GAGVSQSPSNKVTEKGKDVELRCDPISGHTALYWYRQSLGQGLEFLIYFQGNSAPDKSGLPSDRFSAERTGGSVSTLTIQRTQQEDSAVYLCASSFPDRGGSYNEQFFGPGTRLTVL.

This clonotype was recorded only once. This rearrangement joins TRBV7-9 to TRBJ2-1; D ambiguous. This CDR3 has 11 residues. From germline, CDR1 is SEHNR and CDR2 FQNEAQ (reference sequence). Deletions cut 6 bases from V and 5 bases from J, with 5 bases between. CDR3 nucleotide sequence: TGTGCCAGCAGATCCGACAATGAGCAGTTCTTC. Amino acids: CASRSDNEQFF.

V and J are TRBV12-3 or TRBV12-4 and TRBJ2-6; no reliable D call. The CDR3 spans 15 residues. V was trimmed by 2 bases and J by 0 bases, leaving 5 bases between them. DNA for the CDR3: TGTGCCAGCAGTTTACCGGTCTCTGGGGCCAACGTCCTGACTTTC. Translated, it gives CASSLPVSGANVLTF.

This clonotype was seen only a few times. The chain links TRBV10-3 to TRBJ2-1, with D tentatively TRBD1 or TRBD2 (6 bases each). The germline V and J ends were trimmed by 0 bases and 8 bases, with 14 bases remaining between them. The CDR3 is 15 residues long. Germline values: CDR1 ENHRY, CDR2 SYGVKD. In DNA form, the CDR3 reads TGTGCCATCAGTGAGTCGACGGTTGGGGGGCATGAGCAGTTCTTC. The encoded protein is CAISESTVGGHEQFF.

This clonotype was seen only a few times. The rearrangement joins TRBV24-1 to TRBJ2-3; D assignment may be TRBD1 or TRBD2 (5 bases each). In germline, CDR1 is KGHDR, CDR2 SFDVKD. Between the trimmed V and J ends, which lost 7 bases and 6 bases, there was a span of 19 bases. The CDR3 consists of 15 residues. CDR3 region: CATRPQGLLGDTQYF. Written as DNA, the CDR3 is TGTGCCACCAGGCCCCAGGGCCTACTAGGGGATACGCAGTATTTT.

V and J are TRBV6-4 and TRBJ2-1; unclear D gene. This CDR3 is built from 13 residues. CDR1 MRHNA and CDR2 SNTAGT come from the germline V gene. V lost 6 bases and J 11 bases, leaving 17 bases between the germline ends. The CDR3 sequence is CASSEFLFFKQFF. In DNA, the CDR3 is TGTGCCAGCAGCGAATTTCTCTTCTTCAAGCAGTTCTTC.

The CDR3 reads CASKPLDRNEQFF. The DNA of the CDR3 is TGTGCCAGCAAACCACTAGACAGGAATGAGCAGTTCTTC. The chain couples TRBV7-2 to TRBJ2-1; D may be TRBD1 (6 bases). From germline, CDR1 is SGHTA and CDR2 FQGNSA. The V end was cut by 7 bases, the J end by 7 bases, with 14 bases between. The CDR3 has 13 residues. Together with reference TRBV7-2 and TRBJ2-1, the CDR3 gives the full variable domain: GAGVSQSPSNKVTEKGKDVELRCDPISGHTALYWYRQSLGQGLEFLIYFQGNSAPDKSGLPSDRFSAERTGGSVSTLTIQRTQQEDSAVYLCASKPLDRNEQFFGPGTRLTVL.

This clonotype was counted only a few times. V is TRBV7-2 and J is TRBJ2-1; possibly TRBD2 for D (6 bases). Trimming took off 7 bases at V and 7 bases at J, with 17 bases between the two ends. Germline V gives CDR1 SGHTA, CDR2 FQGNSA. The CDR3 spans 14 residues. CDR3: CASNGLPGGNEQFF. The CDR3 DNA reads TGTGCCAGCAACGGACTACCCGGTGGTAATGAGCAGTTCTTC. Full variable domain (remainder filled in from reference TRBV7-2 and TRBJ2-1): GAGVSQSPSNKVTEKGKDVELRCDPISGHTALYWYRQSLGQGLEFLIYFQGNSAPDKSGLPSDRFSAERTGGSVSTLTIQRTQQEDSAVYLCASNGLPGGNEQFFGPGTRLTVL.

CDR3 amino acids: CASSRDQAWGNEQFF. CDR3 nucleotides: TGTGCCAGCAGTCGGGACCAAGCTTGGGGCAATGAGCAGTTCTTC. V is TRBV27 and J is TRBJ2-1; possibly TRBD1 or TRBD2 for D (5 bases each). Trimming shortened V by 5 bases and J by 6 bases, and 17 bases separated the two germline ends. Germline CDR1 and CDR2: MNHEY and SMNVEV (reference sequence). The CDR3 runs 15 residues.

Remarks on this clonotype: It may be a read error: a sequence one base away is much more abundant. This chain connects TRBV20-1 to TRBJ2-1; 8 positions match TRBD1. The better agreement between TRBJ2-7 and the DNA end casts doubt on the J call. CDR1 DFQATT and CDR2 SNEGSKA come from the germline V gene (reference sequence). The CDR3 has 14 residues. The CDR3 here is CSGELGQGLYEQYF. CDR3 bases: TGCAGTGGAGAGCTAGGACAGGGCCTCTACGAGCAGTACTTC.

The chain uses TRBV25-1 and TRBJ2-5; D gene uncertain. Trimming shortened V by 4 bases and J by 7 bases, and 13 bases separated the two germline ends. CDR1 is MGHDK and CDR2 is SYGVNS in the germline V gene. CDR3 size: 13 residues. This CDR3 reads CASSVGVVGTQYF. The CDR3 DNA follows: TGTGCCAGCAGTGTTGGGGTTGTAGGGACCCAGTACTTC.

V is TRBV20-1 and J is TRBJ2-5; no clear D gene. The V gene's germline CDR1 is DFQATT and CDR2 SNEGSKA (reference sequence). Trimming removed 4 bases at V and 11 bases at J, with 14 bases between. This CDR3 is 11 amino acids long. This CDR3 reads CSAKRRNEQYF. For the CDR3, the DNA is TGCAGTGCTAAACGTAGGAATGAGCAGTACTTC.